This T cell receptor (beta chain) was identified in a study of T cells in Graves' hyperthyroidism and ophthalmopathy. Germline-derived CDR1 and CDR2 are LNHNV and YYDKDF (reference sequence). The ends were cut back, 1 base at V and 7 bases at J, with 8 bases in the middle. The CDR3 has 13 residues. PBMCs came from 9 to 10 ml fresh peripheral blood. TCR beta CDR3 regions were amplified from RNA. First-round RT-PCR with HTBI primers amplified the TCR CDR3 region. TCRdb used MiXCR to reprocess the multiplex PCR reads, holding one entry per CDR3 protein. This table has roughly 170,000 distinct CDR3 sequences, over 15% appearing once. This clonotype was observed at least ten times.

The sequence was obtained from a woman in her forties or fifties with Graves' hyperthyroidism. Input material: blood. J is TRBJ2-1 and V is TRBV15; no clear D gene. DNA of the CDR3: TGTGCCACCAGCAGAGGTGGAAGAAATGAGCAGTTCTTC. As protein: CATSRGGRNEQFF.